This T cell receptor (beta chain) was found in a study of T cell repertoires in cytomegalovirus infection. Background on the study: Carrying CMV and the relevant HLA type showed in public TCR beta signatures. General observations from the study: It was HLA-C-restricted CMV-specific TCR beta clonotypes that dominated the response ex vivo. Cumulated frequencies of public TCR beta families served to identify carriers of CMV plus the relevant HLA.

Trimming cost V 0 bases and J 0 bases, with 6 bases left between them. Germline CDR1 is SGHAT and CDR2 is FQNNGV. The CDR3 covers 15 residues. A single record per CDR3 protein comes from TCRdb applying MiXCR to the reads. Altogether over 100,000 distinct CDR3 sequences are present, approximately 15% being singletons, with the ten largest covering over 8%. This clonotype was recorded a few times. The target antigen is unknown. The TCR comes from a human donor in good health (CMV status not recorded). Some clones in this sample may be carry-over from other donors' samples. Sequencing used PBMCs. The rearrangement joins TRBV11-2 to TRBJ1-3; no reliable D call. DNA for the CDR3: TGTGCCAGCAGCTTAGACGTACACTCTGGAAACACCATATATTTT. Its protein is CASSLDVHSGNTIYF.